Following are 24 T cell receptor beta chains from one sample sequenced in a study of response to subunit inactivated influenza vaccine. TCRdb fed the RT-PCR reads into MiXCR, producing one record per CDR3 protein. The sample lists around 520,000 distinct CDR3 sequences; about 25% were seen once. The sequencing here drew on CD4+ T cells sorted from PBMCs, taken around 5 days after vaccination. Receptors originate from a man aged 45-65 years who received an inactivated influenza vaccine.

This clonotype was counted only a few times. The CDR3: CASSFSELGTDTQYF. CDR3 bases: TGTGCCAGCAGCTTTTCGGAACTTGGAACAGATACGCAGTATTTT. The chain couples TRBV5-5 to TRBJ2-3; D is ambiguous. Germline V lookup: CDR1 SGHKS, CDR2 YYEKEE (reference sequence). This CDR3 comprises 15 residues. V lost 2 bases, J lost 3 bases, and 13 bases lay in between.

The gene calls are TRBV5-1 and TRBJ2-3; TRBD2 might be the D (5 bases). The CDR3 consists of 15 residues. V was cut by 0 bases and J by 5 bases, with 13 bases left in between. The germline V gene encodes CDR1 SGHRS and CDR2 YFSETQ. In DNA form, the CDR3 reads TGCGCCAGCAGCTTGGGAACCTCCCGGGGAGATACGCAGTATTTT. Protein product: CASSLGTSRGDTQYF.

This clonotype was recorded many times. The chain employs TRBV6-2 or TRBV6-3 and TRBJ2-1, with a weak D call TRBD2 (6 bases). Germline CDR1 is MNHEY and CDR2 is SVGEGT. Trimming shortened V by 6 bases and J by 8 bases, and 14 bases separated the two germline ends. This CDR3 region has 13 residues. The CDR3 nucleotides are TGTGCCAGCAGGCTTCAGACTAGTCATGAGCAGTTCTTC. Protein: CASRLQTSHEQFF.

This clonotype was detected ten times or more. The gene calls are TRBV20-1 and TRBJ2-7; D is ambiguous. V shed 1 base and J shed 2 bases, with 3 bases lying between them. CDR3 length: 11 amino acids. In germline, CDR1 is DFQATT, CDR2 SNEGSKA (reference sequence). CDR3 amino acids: CSARGTYEQYF. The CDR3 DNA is TGCAGTGCTAGAGGAACCTACGAGCAGTACTTC.

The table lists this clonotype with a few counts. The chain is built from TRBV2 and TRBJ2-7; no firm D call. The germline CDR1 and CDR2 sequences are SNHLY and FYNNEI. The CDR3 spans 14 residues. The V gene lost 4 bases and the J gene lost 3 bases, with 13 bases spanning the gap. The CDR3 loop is CASSGTAGIYEQYF. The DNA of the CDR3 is TGTGCCAGCAGTGGGACGGCAGGAATCTACGAGCAGTACTTC.

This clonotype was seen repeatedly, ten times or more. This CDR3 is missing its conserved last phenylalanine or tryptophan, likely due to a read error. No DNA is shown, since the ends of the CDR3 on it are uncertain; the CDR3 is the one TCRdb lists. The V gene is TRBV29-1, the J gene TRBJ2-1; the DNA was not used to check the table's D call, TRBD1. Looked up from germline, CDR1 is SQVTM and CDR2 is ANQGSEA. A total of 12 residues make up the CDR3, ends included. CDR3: CSVEEYFDRAFL.

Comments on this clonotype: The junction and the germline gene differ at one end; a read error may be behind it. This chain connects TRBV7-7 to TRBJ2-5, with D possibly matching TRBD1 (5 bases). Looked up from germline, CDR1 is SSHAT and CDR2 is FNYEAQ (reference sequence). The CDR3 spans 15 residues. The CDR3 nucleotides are TGTGCTAGCAGCTTATCGCCTAAGGACAAAGAGACCCAGTACTTC. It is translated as CASSLSPKDKETQYF.

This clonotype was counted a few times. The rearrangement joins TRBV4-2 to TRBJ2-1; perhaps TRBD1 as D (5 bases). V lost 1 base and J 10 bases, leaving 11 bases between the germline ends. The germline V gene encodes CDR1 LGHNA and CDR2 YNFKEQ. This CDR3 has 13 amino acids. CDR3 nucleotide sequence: TGTGCCAGCAGCCAAGGCAGGGAATACGAGCAGTTCTTC. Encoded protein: CASSQGREYEQFF.

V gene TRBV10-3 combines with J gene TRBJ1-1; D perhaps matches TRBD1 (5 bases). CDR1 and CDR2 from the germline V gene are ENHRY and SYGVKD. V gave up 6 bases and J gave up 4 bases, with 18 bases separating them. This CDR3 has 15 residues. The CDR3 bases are TGTGCCATCAGGGAGGGGAGCCGCACCATCACTGAAGCTTTCTTT. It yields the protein CAIREGSRTITEAFF.

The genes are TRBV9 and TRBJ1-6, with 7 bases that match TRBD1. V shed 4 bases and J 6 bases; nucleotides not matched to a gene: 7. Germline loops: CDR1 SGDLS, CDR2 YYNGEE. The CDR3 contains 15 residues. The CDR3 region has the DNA TGTGCCAGCAGCCCCACGGGGACAGCTAATTCACCCCTCCACTTT. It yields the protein CASSPTGTANSPLHF.

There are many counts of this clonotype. CDR3 sequence: CASSVVQGPTYEQYF. The CDR3 nucleotides are TGTGCCAGCAGCGTCGTACAGGGTCCCACCTACGAGCAGTACTTC. V gene TRBV7-8 combines with J gene TRBJ2-7; TRBD1 is a possible D gene (6 bases). Trimming cost V 5 bases and J 2 bases, with 16 bases left between them. Per the germline V gene, CDR1 is SGHVS and CDR2 is FQNEAQ. CDR3 length: 15 amino acids.

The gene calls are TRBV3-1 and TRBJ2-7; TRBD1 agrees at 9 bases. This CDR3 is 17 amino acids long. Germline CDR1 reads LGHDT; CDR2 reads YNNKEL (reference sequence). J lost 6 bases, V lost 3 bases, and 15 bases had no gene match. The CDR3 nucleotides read TGTGCCAGCAGCCATGGAATCCCGGGACAGGGCCTATTCGAGCAGTACTTC. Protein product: CASSHGIPGQGLFEQYF.

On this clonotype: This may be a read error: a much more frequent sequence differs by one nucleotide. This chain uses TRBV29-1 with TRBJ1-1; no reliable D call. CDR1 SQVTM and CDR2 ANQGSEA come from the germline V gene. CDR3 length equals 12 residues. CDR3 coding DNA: TGCAGCGTTAAACGGATGAACAGTGAAGCTTTCTTT. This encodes CSVKRMNSEAFF. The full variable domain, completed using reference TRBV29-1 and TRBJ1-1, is SAVISQKPSRDICQRGTSLTIQCQVDSQVTMMFWYRQQPGQSLTLIATANQGSEATYESGFVIDKFPISRPNLTFSTLTVSNMSPEDSSIYLCSVKRMNSEAFFGQGTRLTVV.

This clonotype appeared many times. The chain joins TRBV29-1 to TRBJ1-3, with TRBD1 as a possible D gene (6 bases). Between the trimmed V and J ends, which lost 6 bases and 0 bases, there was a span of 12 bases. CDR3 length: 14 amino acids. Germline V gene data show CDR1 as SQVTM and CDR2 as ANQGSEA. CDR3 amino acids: CSVSRDTSGNTIYF. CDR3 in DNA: TGCAGCGTCTCCCGGGACACCTCTGGAAACACCATATATTTT.

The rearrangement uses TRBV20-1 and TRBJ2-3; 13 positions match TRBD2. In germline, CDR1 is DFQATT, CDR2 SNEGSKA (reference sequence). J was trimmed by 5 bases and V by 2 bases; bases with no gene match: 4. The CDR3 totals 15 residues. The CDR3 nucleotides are TGCAGTGCTAGAATGGGGACTAGCGGGAAAGATACGCAGTATTTT. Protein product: CSARMGTSGKDTQYF.

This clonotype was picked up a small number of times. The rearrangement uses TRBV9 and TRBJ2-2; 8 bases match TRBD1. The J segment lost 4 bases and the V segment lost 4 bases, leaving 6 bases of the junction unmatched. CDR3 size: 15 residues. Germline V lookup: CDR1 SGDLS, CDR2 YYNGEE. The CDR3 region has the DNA TGTGCCAGCAGCCTCCAGGGGGCCGGCACCGGGGAGCTGTTTTTT. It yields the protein CASSLQGAGTGELFF.

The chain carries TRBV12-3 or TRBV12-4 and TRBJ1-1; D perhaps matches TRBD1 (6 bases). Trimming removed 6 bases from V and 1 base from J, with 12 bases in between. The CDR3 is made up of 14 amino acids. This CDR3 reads CASRVWTENTEAFF. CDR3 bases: TGTGCCAGCAGGGTCTGGACAGAGAACACTGAAGCTTTCTTT.

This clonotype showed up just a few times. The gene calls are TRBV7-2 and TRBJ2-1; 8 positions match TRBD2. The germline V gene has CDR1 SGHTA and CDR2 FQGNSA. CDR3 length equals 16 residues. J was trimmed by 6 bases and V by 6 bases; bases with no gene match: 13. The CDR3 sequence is CASRQRALAEINEQFF. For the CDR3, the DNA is TGTGCCAGCAGACAAAGGGCACTAGCGGAAATCAATGAGCAGTTCTTC.

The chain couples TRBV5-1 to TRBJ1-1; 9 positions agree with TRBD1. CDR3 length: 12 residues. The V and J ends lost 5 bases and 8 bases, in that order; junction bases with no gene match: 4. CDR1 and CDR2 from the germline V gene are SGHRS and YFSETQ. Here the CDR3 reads CASRTGTGEAFF. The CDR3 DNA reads TGCGCCAGCAGGACCGGGACAGGGGAAGCTTTCTTT.

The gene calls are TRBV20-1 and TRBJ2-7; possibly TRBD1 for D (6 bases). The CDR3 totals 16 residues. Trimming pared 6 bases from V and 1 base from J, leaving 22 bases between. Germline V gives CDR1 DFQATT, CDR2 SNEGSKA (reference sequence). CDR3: CSANHFNPGTSYEQYF. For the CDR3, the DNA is TGCAGTGCCAACCACTTCAACCCCGGGACATCCTACGAGCAGTACTTC.

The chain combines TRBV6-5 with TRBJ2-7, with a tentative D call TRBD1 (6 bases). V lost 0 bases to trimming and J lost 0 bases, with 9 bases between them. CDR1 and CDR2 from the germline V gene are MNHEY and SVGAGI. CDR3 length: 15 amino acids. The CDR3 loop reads CASSYSTGGSYEQYF. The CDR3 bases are TGTGCCAGCAGTTACTCGACAGGCGGCTCCTACGAGCAGTACTTC.

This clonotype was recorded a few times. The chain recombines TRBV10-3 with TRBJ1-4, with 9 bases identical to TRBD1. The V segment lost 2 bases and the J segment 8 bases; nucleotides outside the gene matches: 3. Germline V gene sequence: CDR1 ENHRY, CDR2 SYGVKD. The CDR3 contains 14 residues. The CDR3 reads CAISEGTGREKLFF. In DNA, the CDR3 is TGTGCCATCAGTGAGGGGACAGGGCGAGAAAAACTGTTTTTT.

DNA for the CDR3: TGTGCCAGCAGCGCCGACGTAAAGATGAACACTGAAGCTTTCTTT. Its translation is CASSADVKMNTEAFF. The chain combines TRBV9 with TRBJ1-1; D not resolved. Trimming removed 3 bases from V and 0 bases from J, with 12 bases in between. CDR1 SGDLS and CDR2 YYNGEE come from the germline V gene. The CDR3 contains 15 residues.

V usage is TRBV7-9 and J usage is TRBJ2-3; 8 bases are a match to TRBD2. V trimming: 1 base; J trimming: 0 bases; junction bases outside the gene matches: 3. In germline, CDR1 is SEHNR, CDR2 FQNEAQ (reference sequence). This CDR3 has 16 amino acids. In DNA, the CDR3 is TGTGCCAGCAGCTTAGGCAGCGGGAGAAGCACAGATACGCAGTATTTT. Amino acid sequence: CASSLGSGRSTDTQYF.